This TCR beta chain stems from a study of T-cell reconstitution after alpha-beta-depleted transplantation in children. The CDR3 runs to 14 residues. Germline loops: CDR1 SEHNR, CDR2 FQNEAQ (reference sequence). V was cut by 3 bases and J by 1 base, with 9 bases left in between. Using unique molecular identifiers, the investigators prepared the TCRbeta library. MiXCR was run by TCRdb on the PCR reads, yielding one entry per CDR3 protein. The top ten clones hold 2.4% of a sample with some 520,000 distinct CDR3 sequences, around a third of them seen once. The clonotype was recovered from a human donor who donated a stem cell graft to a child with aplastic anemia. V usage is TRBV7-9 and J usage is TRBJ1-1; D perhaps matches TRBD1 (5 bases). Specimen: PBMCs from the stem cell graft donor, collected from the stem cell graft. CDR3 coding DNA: TGTGCCAGCAGCTTCACGACAGCGAACACTGAAGCTTTCTTT. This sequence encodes CASSFTTANTEAFF.